One sample yielded the 6 T cell receptor beta chains listed below, sequenced in a study of beta chain features in type 1 diabetes. Since all of the isolated RNA was reverse transcribed, expressed TCRB transcripts were what got sequenced. Libraries were prepared by immunoSEQ multiplex PCR; TCRdb keeps only in-frame clonotypes and omits some of them. This table has 350,000 to 450,000 clones, over 11% appearing once. Sequenced material: naive CD4+ T cells from blood. The receptors shown here come from a man under 40 in good health.

The chain combines TRBV30 with TRBJ2-3; 10 nucleotides agree with TRBD1. V dropped 3 bases and J dropped 4; count of bases not matched to a gene: 4. The CDR3 totals 14 residues. The V gene's germline CDR1 is GTSNPN and CDR2 SVGIG (reference sequence). The CDR3 loop is CAWRSGTGADTQYF. For the CDR3, the DNA is TGTGCCTGGAGGTCCGGGACAGGGGCAGATACGCAGTATTTT.

This chain connects TRBV6-1 to TRBJ2-7; 8 nucleotides align to TRBD1. V dropped 0 bases and J dropped 6; count of bases not matched to a gene: 10. Germline V gene sequence: CDR1 MNHNS, CDR2 SASEGT. The CDR3 totals 16 residues. The CDR3 protein is CASSEALRTGLGEQYF. For the CDR3, the DNA is TGTGCCAGCAGTGAAGCACTCAGGACAGGGCTTGGCGAGCAGTACTTC.

The rearrangement links TRBV4-3 to TRBJ2-7; perhaps TRBD2 as D (6 bases). The CDR3 has 15 residues. Trimming pared 1 base from V and 5 bases from J, leaving 15 bases between. Germline V gene data show CDR1 as LGHNA and CDR2 as YSLEER. This CDR3 is CASSQGPQGGDEQYF. The DNA for the CDR3 is TGCGCCAGCAGCCAAGGTCCGCAGGGCGGGGACGAGCAGTACTTC.

The V gene is TRBV25-1, the J gene TRBJ2-1; 9 bases are a match to TRBD2. Per the germline V gene, CDR1 is MGHDK and CDR2 is SYGVNS. V trimming: 6 bases; J trimming: 2 bases; junction bases outside the gene matches: 8. CDR3 length: 16 residues. DNA for the CDR3: TGTGCCAGCAGGAGGGGGACTAGCAGGACCTACAATGAGCAGTTCTTC. As protein: CASRRGTSRTYNEQFF.

The CDR3 spells CASSPNMGGSLHF. The DNA for the CDR3 is TGTGCCAGCAGCCCCAATATGGGGGGGTCCCTCCACTTT. The chain combines TRBV2 with TRBJ1-6, with D possibly being TRBD1 (5 bases). The CDR3 totals 13 residues. The V end was cut by 6 bases, the J end by 14 bases, with 17 bases between. The V gene's germline CDR1 is SNHLY and CDR2 FYNNEI.

This clone occurred a few times. This chain joins TRBV5-6 and TRBJ2-1, with 9 bases matching TRBD2. Germline V gene sequence: CDR1 SGHDT, CDR2 YYEEEE. The CDR3 contains 16 residues. V was clipped by 3 bases and J by 4 bases; unmatched bases: 8. The CDR3 nucleotides read TGTGCCAGCAGCTCCCTGCCTAGCGGGGTATACAATGAGCAGTTCTTC. Encoded protein: CASSSLPSGVYNEQFF.